This T cell receptor (beta chain) was documented in a study of tumor-infiltrating lymphocytes in primary liver carcinoma. On the study more broadly: Recorded tumor stage was T1-T3 N0M0, with diameters of about 4.2 to 10 cm.

The CDR3 has 13 residues. Trimming pared 0 bases from V and 6 bases from J, leaving 9 bases between. The germline V gene encodes CDR1 SGHRS and CDR2 YFSETQ. From unsorted bulk tissue weighing roughly 19-34 mg, DNA and RNA were co-extracted. Study-wide points: It was tumor-adjacent and tumor-blood pairs that overlapped less than tumor region pairs did.

cDNA specific to TCR beta was made from 450 to 650 ng of total RNA, with a constant-region primer employed for priming. Amplification in three nested multiplex PCR rounds with slightly modified ARM-PCR gave rise to TCR beta libraries. It was with TRBV1-TRBV30 forward primers and a C-beta reverse primer that the first two PCR rounds were run, at around 10 cycles each. TCRdb recomputed calls from the multiplex PCR reads with MiXCR, one row per CDR3 protein. The table has just under 95,000 distinct CDR3 sequences, around 70% seen once; the top ten hold 27%. This clonotype was detected a few times. The antigen is unknown.

The specimen sequenced was tumor-adjacent normal liver tissue. This clonotype was obtained from a man between 40 and 49 years old with primary liver carcinoma and hepatitis B virus infection. J is TRBJ1-1 and V is TRBV5-1, with a possible D match to TRBD1 (6 bases). The CDR3 sequence is CASSLVDRSEAFF. The CDR3 DNA follows: TGCGCCAGCAGCTTGGTTGACAGGTCTGAAGCTTTCTTT.